This passage covers 7 T cell receptor beta chains from one sample sequenced in a study of CD8 T cells in Susac syndrome. After extraction with the RNeasy kit, about 0.45 to 1 ug of the RNA was reverse transcribed using random hexamers. MiXCR was run by TCRdb on the immunoSEQ multiplex PCR reads, yielding one entry per CDR3 protein. The sample comprises fewer than 350,000 distinct CDR3 sequences, almost 85% of which are singletons, and approximately 0.2% rests with the top ten. Sequencing used CD8+ T cells from PBMCs. The source is a human donor with multiple sclerosis.

V is TRBV9 and J is TRBJ2-2; 8 bases fit TRBD1. Looked up from germline, CDR1 is SGDLS and CDR2 is YYNGEE. This CDR3 is 16 amino acids long. V lost 4 bases and J lost 6; bases outside the gene matches: 11. This CDR3 is CASSPGTGIVAGELFF. In DNA, the CDR3 is TGTGCCAGCAGCCCTGGGACAGGTATCGTGGCCGGGGAGCTGTTTTTT. The variable domain in full, completed from reference TRBV9 and TRBJ2-2, reads DSGVTQTPKHLITATGQRVTLRCSPRSGDLSVYWYQQSLDQGLQFLIQYYNGEERAKGNILERFSAQQFPDLHSELNLSSLELGDSALYFCASSPGTGIVAGELFFGEGSRLTVL.

This chain uses TRBV27 with TRBJ2-7, with D tentatively TRBD1 (6 bases). This CDR3 has 17 amino acids. V shed 2 bases and J shed 4 bases, with 21 bases lying between them. In germline, CDR1 is MNHEY, CDR2 SMNVEV (reference sequence). The CDR3: CASSLMIGDTLSYEQYF. CDR3 sequence (DNA): TGTGCCAGCAGTTTAATGATTGGGGACACTCTTTCTTACGAGCAGTACTTC.

The chain is built from TRBV5-6 and TRBJ2-2; 9 nucleotides line up with TRBD2. Germline values: CDR1 SGHDT, CDR2 YYEEEE. The junction had 6 bases not matched to a gene; V was cut back by 5 bases and J by 1 base. The CDR3 totals 16 residues. The CDR3 sequence is CASSLLLAGNTGELFF. For the CDR3, the DNA is TGTGCCAGCAGTTTGCTACTAGCGGGGAACACCGGGGAGCTGTTTTTT.

The chain has TRBV18 and TRBJ2-3, with D uncertain. In germline, CDR1 is KGHSH, CDR2 LQKENI. Trimming pared 5 bases from V and 2 bases from J, leaving 8 bases between. This CDR3 has 13 residues. The CDR3 region is CASSAPSTDTQYF. The CDR3 nucleotides read TGTGCCAGCTCAGCCCCGTCCACAGATACGCAGTATTTT.

J is TRBJ2-7 and V is TRBV7-9, with D uncertain. Trimming left V 5 bases short and J 0 bases short, with 17 bases between. The CDR3 length is 16 residues. The germline V gene encodes CDR1 SEHNR and CDR2 FQNEAQ (reference sequence). In DNA, the CDR3 is TGTGCCAGCAGCCCCGGGTCTTCAGTGAGCTCCTACGAGCAGTACTTC. Encoded protein: CASSPGSSVSSYEQYF.

The J gene is TRBJ1-2, the V gene TRBV23-1; D may be TRBD1 (5 bases). TRBV23-1 has ORF status, its function being uncertain. V dropped 2 bases and J dropped 2 bases, with 12 bases sitting between them. The CDR3 runs 15 residues. CDR3 nucleotides: TGCGCCAGCAGTCAAAAGCCAGGGACGAACTATGGCTACACCTTC. Residues: CASSQKPGTNYGYTF.

V gene TRBV6-2 or TRBV6-3 combines with J gene TRBJ2-7; no firm D call. Per germline, CDR1 MNHEY and CDR2 SVGEGT. There are 11 residues in the CDR3. With 3 bases removed from V and 7 bases from J, the gap between germline ends came to 7 bases. CDR3 DNA sequence: TGTGCCAGCAGTTATCGTAGGGAGCAGTACTTC. This gives the protein CASSYRREQYF.